This entry describes one T cell receptor (beta chain). Its antigen target is currently unknown. Base qualities are missing; no much larger clone stands one base away. These data come from a study of cytomegalovirus exposure and HLA in healthy donors (dated by TCRdb to between 2016 and 2019). Study-level background: An earlier analysis of 587 of the donors reported 276 Gb of sequence data and around 110 million unique TCR beta sequences obtained from some 200 million T cells. Roughly 290 gigabases of sequencing data and approximately 92 million unique TCR sequences made up an early release that covered about 640 HLA-typed donors. Of the roughly 400 genotyped donors, about 84% fell in the genetic ancestry cluster associated with self-reported Caucasian donors. The study aimed to test whether cataloging public T cell receptors could reveal signatures of past pathogen exposure. The study profiled the T cell repertoires of hundreds of subjects by immunosequencing and related them to cytomegalovirus serostatus. In addition to the first cohort of around 670 subjects, a separate validation cohort of 120 different subjects was used. To predict cytomegalovirus infection status, the study combined high-throughput TCR immunosequencing, statistical association of individual TCRs with disease status, and machine learning. In a later analysis, previously published TCR beta repertoires from 666 donors were re-analyzed and high-resolution HLA genotyping was added so that TCR occurrence patterns could be studied. In the later analysis, no new phenotypic data were used to find candidate immune exposures; instead, reliance was placed on TCR beta sequences and their occurrence across donors. An earlier analysis of several hundred of the donors applied high-throughput TCR beta sequencing to assess whether each TCR beta V gene segment acted as functional or pseudogenic. Donor age, sex, ethnicity and CMV serostatus were compiled alongside the repertoire data. Genome-wide SNP genotypes for about three fifths of the roughly 670 donors were used in a later genetic analysis, which treated that subset as a discovery cohort. All discovery cohort repertoires had been generated using a single sequencing platform. HLA typing covered class I and class II loci at four-digit resolution. The number of typed donors differed by locus: 629-630 for A, B, C, DRB1 and DQB1; 522 for DQA1; roughly 600 for DPA1; and around 490 for DPB1. Because of strong linkage in the cohort, five DR-DQ haplotypes were treated as single units for association and clustering. Among some 410 genotyped donors of the cohort, an average of about 240,000 unique TCR beta nucleotide sequences were sequenced per donor, roughly a sixth of them non-productive.

The CDR3 measures 15 amino acids from cysteine to phenylalanine. Solely the CDR3 DNA is kept, with 45 bases framed from the first base. CDR1 and CDR2 are drawn from the germline V gene: SGHTA, FQGNSA. From V the trimming removes 4 bases and from J it removes 2 bases, while the gene matches leave 4 bases of the junction unaccounted for. Study-level results and caveats: A later genetic analysis reported fewer N-insertions in productive TCRs among donors in an Asian-associated ancestry cluster than the approximately 700-donor mean. A later analysis found that TCR association rates varied across HLA loci, with DRB1 alleles showing the most associated TCRs and HLA-C alleles the fewest. According to a later analysis, most CMV-associated TCR beta chains appeared to be HLA-restricted, and the HLA associations seemed to be driven largely by CMV exposure. Some IMGT-functional V segments, including TRBV6-2 and TRBV6-3, could not be distinguished by the 87-base-pair reads and were therefore excluded. At a false discovery rate of 0.05, a later analysis linked some 17,000 TCR beta sequences to specific HLA alleles. In this cohort, only TCR beta chains were sequenced, and detectable features were limited by the absence of alpha or paired-chain data. Several of the top co-occurrence clusters appeared to be linked to parvovirus B19, influenza, CMV and Epstein-Barr virus, according to a later analysis. A total of about 180 TCR beta chains were listed by the study as associated with cytomegalovirus. In vitro tests confirmed that three of the cytomegalovirus-associated TCR beta chains recognize cytomegalovirus antigens. Linkage disequilibrium might explain the correlated functional status among segregating V segments, but an unknown experimental factor could not be excluded. Because HLA typing was missing for some donors at each locus, association tests included only the typed subset. In an earlier analysis of some 550 of the donors, most TCR beta V segments were observed in productive rearrangements about 87% or about 30% of the time, broadly matching IMGT annotations. In both the original and validation cohorts, the classifier was reported to diagnose cytomegalovirus status with high specificity and sensitivity. A later genetic analysis associated a missense DCLRE1C variant with V-gene and J-gene trimming of TCR beta chains, and an independent cohort replicated the association. The only immune exposure information available for the cohort was CMV serostatus. The authors suggested that the approach could potentially be generalized to other disease states and immunological phenotypes. A cluster of highly shared sequence variants was judged likely to represent a technical artifact of the sequencing pipeline. In a later analysis, HLA-associated TCR beta chains showed more clonal expansion and lower generation probabilities than non-associated chains that were equally common. A further reported finding was that TCR beta sequences accurately predicted the HLA-A and HLA-B alleles for most subjects in the first cohort. Presence/absence analyses assumed roughly uniform sequencing depth across donors, an assumption that may not hold. When HLA alleles, especially DR and DQ, strongly co-occurred, attributing TCR associations to individual alleles was difficult. Because counts were too low, 15 to 20 rarely observed V segments, including chromosome 9 orphons, were left out of the earlier analysis of over 550 of the donors. Across donors, most TCR sequences were observed very rarely, whereas some public TCRs were present in many individuals.

Libraries were prepared through the immunoSEQ multiplex PCR assay. The multiplex PCR relied on a mix of 60 forward primers for TCR Vbeta segments and 13 reverse primers for TCR Jbeta segments. The CDR3 region of rearranged TCR beta genes was amplified from genomic DNA by a multiplex PCR assay. On the Illumina HiSeq System, the amplified TCR beta libraries were sequenced as 87-base-pair reads. The published analysis was carried out like this. A later analysis counted about 80 million unique TCR beta chains across the 666 repertoires, and some 12 million of these chains were shared by at least two donors. Raw reads were error-corrected and collapsed into unique sequences with a nearest-neighbor algorithm that merged closely related sequences to remove PCR and sequencing errors. To assign V, D and J gene segments, CDR3 sequences were aligned to IMGT reference sequences. Each retained sequence needed at least a six-nucleotide match to both a V gene segment and a J gene segment. A rearrangement counted as productive if the CDR3 had no stop codons and remained in frame with V and J, and every other rearrangement counted as non-productive. Following IMGT convention, CDR3 was defined as the stretch from the second conserved V-encoded cysteine up to the conserved J-encoded phenylalanine. Sequences without an unambiguous match to a single V gene segment were excluded from the earlier analysis of 450 to 750 of the donors. An earlier analysis of a few hundred of the donors called V segments functional above 56.7% productive rearrangements and segregating when the between-donor standard deviation exceeded 5%. A statistical classification framework was built for diagnosing cytomegalovirus status from the catalog of TCR beta chain sequences. In a later analysis, TCR nucleotide sequences were compared against IMGT/GENE-DB human TR gene sequences so that V and J genes could be assigned. Using the TCRdist pipeline, a later analysis assigned CDR3 sequences along with most-parsimonious VDJ recombination scenarios. In a later analysis, each TCR beta chain was defined by its CDR3 amino acid sequence together with its V-gene family, and reads lacking a unique V-gene family were excluded. To address suspected cross-contamination and a sequencing artifact, a later analysis removed approximately 590 highly shared, low-generation-probability nucleotide sequences. In a later analysis, a clonal expansion index was calculated for each public chain from normalized within-repertoire ranks of inferred template counts. Generation probabilities in a later analysis came from a VDJ recombination model fitted to out-of-frame rearrangements, and those results were checked against IGoR. In a later analysis, TCR-TCR, TCR-HLA and TCR-CMV co-occurrence was scored with hypergeometric tests, and a repertoire-size bias correction was applied to TCR pairs. To estimate false discovery rates, a later analysis permuted the HLA or CMV assignments 20 times. A later analysis grouped co-occurring TCRs with DBSCAN, adding TCRdist sequence similarity when clustering within HLA-allele-positive subsets. Repertoires with fewer than 30,000 or more than 120,000 public chains were left out of co-occurrence clustering, as were five repertoires with anomalous nucleotide sharing. Held by TCRdb, this immuneACCESS table contains in-frame sequences only and omits some clones. Under half of the omission traces to an unresolved V gene where checked; the cause of the rest is unknown. V, J and clone size are those of that table, while D and trimming were read from the DNA. The sample contains 150,000 to 200,000 clones, around 90% of them found a single time. The ten largest clones capture approximately 0.98% of the sample.

In total, about 650 healthy bone marrow donors made up the cohort. At the time of sampling, all cohort members were nominally healthy, though unrecorded immune exposures were likely present. The donor tested CMV seronegative and was one of the 352 seronegative cohort members. A peripheral blood sample was collected from each donor, and TCR beta sequencing was performed on peripheral blood mononuclear cells. Genomic DNA extraction from the blood cell samples was performed with the Qiagen DNeasy Blood Extraction Kit. The receptor chain draws on TRBV7-2 and TRBJ2-3, and 9 junctional nucleotides match TRBD1. The sample comprised PBMCs. The sequence was collected from a boy younger than 10 in good health and CMV-seronegative. The sequence in DNA is TGTGCCAGCAGCTCGGGACAGGGTGTCACAGATACGCAGTATTTT. Translated, it reads CASSSGQGVTDTQYF.